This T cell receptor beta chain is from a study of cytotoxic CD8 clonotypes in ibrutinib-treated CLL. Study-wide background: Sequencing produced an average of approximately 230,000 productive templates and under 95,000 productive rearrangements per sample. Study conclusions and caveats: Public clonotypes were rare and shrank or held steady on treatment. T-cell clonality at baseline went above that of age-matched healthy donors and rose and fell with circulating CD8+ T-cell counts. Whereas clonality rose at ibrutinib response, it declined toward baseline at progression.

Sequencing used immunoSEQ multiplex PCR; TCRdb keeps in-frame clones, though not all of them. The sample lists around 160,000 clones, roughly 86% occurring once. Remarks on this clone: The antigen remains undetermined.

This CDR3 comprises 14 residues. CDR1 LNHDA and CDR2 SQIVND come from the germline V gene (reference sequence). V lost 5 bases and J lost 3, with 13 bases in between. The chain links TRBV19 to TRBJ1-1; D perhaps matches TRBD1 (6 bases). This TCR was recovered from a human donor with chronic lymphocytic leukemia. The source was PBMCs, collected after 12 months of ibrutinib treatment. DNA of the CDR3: TGTGCCAGTAGTCACTGGGGGGGCCACACTGAAGCTTTCTTT. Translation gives CASSHWGGHTEAFF.